Presented here are 28 T cell receptor beta chains from one specimen sequenced in a study of blood T cells in healthy people across ages (dated by TCRdb to between 2014 and 2017). The method was 5' RACE. TCRdb lists the instrument as Illumina HiSeq 2500. A second PCR of about 7 to 12 cycles was run with a J-beta primer mix and a sample-barcoded 5' primer. The public reads were reanalyzed by TCRdb: fastp trimming at Q25, MiXCR alignment, in-frame beta chains only. Rows are combined by CDR3 protein, so each entry shows the most common genes and DNA. The sample table contains about 1.7 million distinct CDR3 sequences; only one count was recorded for over 25% of them. Of the sample, around 7.7% is held by the ten largest clones. The source material was blood. The receptors originated from a woman under 40 in good health.

The chain uses TRBV14 and TRBJ2-1; 9 bases match TRBD2. The CDR3 runs to 17 residues. Unmatched junction bases numbered 12, after V lost 2 bases and J lost 7 bases. Germline CDR1 reads SGHDN; CDR2 reads FVKESK. The CDR3 coding sequence is TGTGCCAGCAGCCAAACCCGACTGGGCGGGGGGGCTAATGAGCAGTTCTTC. Translating gives CASSQTRLGGGANEQFF.

This clonotype was detected a few times. The chain is built from TRBV5-6 and TRBJ2-7; weak D call: TRBD2 (6 bases). This CDR3 comprises 17 residues. The germline V gene has CDR1 SGHDT and CDR2 YYEEEE. Deletions cut 0 bases from V and 0 bases from J, with 16 bases between. This CDR3 is CASSLAGRGTSSYEQYF. CDR3 in DNA: TGTGCCAGCAGCTTGGCAGGGCGGGGTACCAGCTCCTACGAGCAGTACTTC.

The V and J genes are TRBV7-2 and TRBJ2-3, with D perhaps TRBD2 (6 bases). In germline, CDR1 is SGHTA, CDR2 FQGNSA. This CDR3 is built from 17 residues. The V end was cut by 4 bases, the J end by 4 bases, with 21 bases between. CDR3 residues: CASSSPRFGGMADTQYF. CDR3 DNA sequence: TGTGCCAGCAGCTCTCCCCGATTTGGCGGGATGGCAGATACGCAGTATTTT.

This clonotype was seen a handful of times. V and J are TRBV7-9 and TRBJ2-1, with 10 bases lining up with TRBD2. The CDR3 is 17 residues long. After removal of 5 bases from V and 9 bases from J, the junction contained 16 bases not matched to a gene. Germline assignment: CDR1 SEHNR and CDR2 FQNEAQ (reference sequence). The CDR3 reads CASSPRDRSGRWAEQFF. The CDR3, as DNA: TGTGCCAGCAGCCCCCGGGATCGTAGCGGGAGGTGGGCTGAGCAGTTCTTC.

The V call is TRBV16, the J call TRBJ2-1; 7 nucleotides align to TRBD1. This CDR3 has 14 residues. The ends lost 1 base at V and 5 bases at J; junction bases unmatched: 2. Looked up from germline, CDR1 is KGHSY and CDR2 is FQNENV. CDR3 loop: CASSQLGGDNEQFF. For the CDR3, the DNA is TGTGCCAGCAGCCAATTAGGGGGCGACAATGAGCAGTTCTTC.

As for this clonotype: A much larger clone differs from this one at a single base, so this may be a read error. J is TRBJ2-5 and V is TRBV4-1, with D unresolved. The germline V gene has CDR1 MGHRA and CDR2 YSYEKL. The CDR3 is made up of 14 amino acids. The CDR3 coding sequence is TGCGCCAGCATCCAAGAGTCGGCCCAAGAGACCCAGTACTTC. Translated: CASIQESAQETQYF.

This clonotype was counted only a few times. This chain uses TRBV3-1 with TRBJ2-7, with 9 positions matching TRBD2. The DNA matches TRBJ2-5 better at its end, which makes the J call doubtful. Germline CDR1 reads LGHDT; CDR2 reads YNNKEL (reference sequence). There are 14 residues in the CDR3. CDR3 sequence (DNA): TGTGCCAGCCGGGGGGGACTAGCCTCAGAGACCCAGTACTTC. Its protein product is CASRGGLASETQYF.

The table lists this clonotype with many counts. The CDR3 region has the DNA TGTGCCAGCAGCCCTACCTCAGCGGGGGGCTACAATGAGCAGTTCTTC. Protein sequence: CASSPTSAGGYNEQFF. The chain recombines TRBV12-3 or TRBV12-4 with TRBJ2-1; 9 bases map to TRBD2. This CDR3 is built from 16 residues. The ends lost 6 bases at V and 3 bases at J; junction bases unmatched: 9.

Comment on this clonotype: Germline is not matched at one junction end, which may reflect a read error. The genes are TRBV25-1 and TRBJ2-3; TRBD1 aligns across 8 bases. The CDR3 consists of 16 residues. Per germline, CDR1 MGHDK and CDR2 SYGVNS. The CDR3 region has the DNA TGTGCCAGCAGTGAACCCCAGGGGGCCGGCACAGATGCGCAGTATTTT. It encodes CASSEPQGAGTDAQYF.

This clonotype has only a few counts. The chain couples TRBV11-2 to TRBJ1-2; D is possibly TRBD1 (5 bases). The V gene lost 5 bases and the J gene lost 4 bases, with 11 bases spanning the gap. Germline CDR1 reads SGHAT; CDR2 reads FQNNGV. This CDR3 is built from 13 residues. The CDR3 loop reads CASSAGAAYGYTF. The CDR3 nucleotides are TGTGCCAGCAGCGCCGGGGCCGCCTATGGCTACACCTTC.

The chain has TRBV5-1 and TRBJ2-3; tentatively, D is TRBD2 (5 bases). This CDR3 has 15 residues. Trimming took 0 bases from V and 2 from J, leaving 10 bases between them. Germline V lookup: CDR1 SGHRS, CDR2 YFSETQ. The CDR3 sequence is CASSLASPDTDTQYF. DNA of the CDR3: TGCGCCAGCAGCTTGGCTAGCCCAGACACAGATACGCAGTATTTT.

The genes are TRBV6-6 and TRBJ2-5; D not resolved. With 5 bases removed from V and 3 bases from J, the gap between germline ends came to 16 bases. The CDR3 runs to 15 residues. The V gene's germline CDR1 is MNHNY and CDR2 SVGAGI (reference sequence). The CDR3 is CASSHPGSREETQYF. The CDR3 region has the DNA TGTGCCAGCAGTCACCCAGGCAGTCGTGAAGAGACCCAGTACTTC.

The chain employs TRBV7-9 and TRBJ2-3, with D possibly being TRBD1 (6 bases). This CDR3 region has 15 residues. Germline CDR1 reads SEHNR; CDR2 reads FQNEAQ (reference sequence). The V end lost 3 bases, the J end lost 3 bases, and 13 bases lay between the germline ends. CDR3 DNA sequence: TGTGCCAGCAGCTTTACAGGGTTGGAAACAGATACGCAGTATTTT. It yields the protein CASSFTGLETDTQYF.

This clonotype was detected a few times. This chain connects TRBV19 to TRBJ2-1; D may correspond to TRBD1 or TRBD2 (5 bases each). This CDR3 comprises 15 residues. Germline CDR1 reads LNHDA; CDR2 reads SQIVND (reference sequence). V was pared by 1 base and J by 6 bases, with 13 bases between. In DNA form, the CDR3 reads TGTGCCAGTAGTATAGTTGGGGGTGAGACCAATGAGCAGTTCTTC. This codes for CASSIVGGETNEQFF.

Only one count was recorded for this clonotype. This CDR3 is missing its conserved last phenylalanine or tryptophan, likely due to a read error. The CDR3 DNA is TGCGCCAGCAGCTTGTGGACAACTAACTATGGCTACACCTTA. Translation: CASSLWTTNYGYTL. The chain combines TRBV5-1 with TRBJ1-2; perhaps TRBD1 as D (5 bases). Trimming removed 1 base from V and 0 bases from J, with 7 bases in between. The length of the CDR3 is 14 residues. Per the germline V gene, CDR1 is SGHRS and CDR2 is YFSETQ.

CDR3 residues: CASVGDVGQPQHF. DNA of the CDR3: TGTGCCAGCGTCGGGGACGTGGGGCAGCCCCAGCATTTT. This chain links TRBV2 with TRBJ1-5, with a weak D call TRBD1 (5 bases). This CDR3 is 13 amino acids long. Per the germline V gene, CDR1 is SNHLY and CDR2 is FYNNEI. Trimming took off 8 bases at V and 7 bases at J, with 15 bases between the two ends. The entire variable domain, with the rest obtained from reference TRBV2 and TRBJ1-5, is as follows: EPEVTQTPSHQVTQMGQEVILRCVPISNHLYFYWYRQILGQKVEFLVSFYNNEISEKSEIFDDQFSVERPDGSNFTLKIRSTKLEDSAMYFCASVGDVGQPQHFGDGTRLSIL.

The sample holds many counts of this clonotype. CDR3 sequence (DNA): TGCGCCAGCAGCCCCCAGGGCAGGGGCGAGCAGTACTTC. Its translation is CASSPQGRGEQYF. V and J are TRBV5-1 and TRBJ2-7; TRBD1 is a possible D gene (6 bases). The CDR3 is 13 residues long. V shed 4 bases and J shed 6 bases, with 14 bases lying between them. Germline values: CDR1 SGHRS, CDR2 YFSETQ.

This sequence joins TRBV7-2 and TRBJ2-7; perhaps TRBD1 as D (6 bases). The CDR3 has 12 residues. Trimming cost V 7 bases and J 7 bases, with 14 bases left between them. Looked up from germline, CDR1 is SGHTA and CDR2 is FQGNSA. The CDR3: CASNRDGREQYV. The CDR3 DNA sequence: TGTGCCAGCAACAGGGACGGTCGTGAGCAGTACGTC.

The chain combines TRBV2 with TRBJ2-1; possible D gene TRBD2, 6 bases. The germline gives CDR1 SNHLY, CDR2 FYNNEI. The CDR3 runs to 16 residues. Trimming left V 6 bases short and J 0 bases short, with 15 bases between. The CDR3 loop reads CASRTPGASSYNEQFF. DNA for the CDR3: TGTGCCAGCAGGACACCGGGAGCTAGCTCCTACAATGAGCAGTTCTTC.

Comments on this clonotype: The conserved phenylalanine or tryptophan normally closing the CDR3 is absent here, so this likely arose from a read error. The genes are TRBV20-1 and TRBJ2-3, with 9 bases identical to TRBD2. With V trimmed by 0 bases and J by 3 bases, 4 bases remained unmatched. The CDR3 totals 15 residues. CDR1 is DFQATT, CDR2 SNEGSKA, per germline (reference sequence). For the CDR3, the DNA is TGCAGTGCTAGAGATGCCACTAGCGGGACAGATACGCAGTATGTT. Its translation: CSARDATSGTDTQYV.

The table lists this clonotype with a few counts. The chain recombines TRBV4-1 with TRBJ1-2; a weak D match, TRBD1 (6 bases). The V gene's germline CDR1 is MGHRA and CDR2 YSYEKL. V shed 7 bases and J shed 6 bases, with 18 bases lying between them. The CDR3 contains 14 residues. Written as DNA, the CDR3 is TGCGCCAGCACTACCAACTCAGGGGTTAATGGCTACACCTTC. Translated: CASTTNSGVNGYTF.

This clonotype was observed at least ten times. The rearrangement joins TRBV12-3 or TRBV12-4 to TRBJ1-2, with TRBD1 matching 7 bases. J gave up 4 bases and V 6 bases, and 8 bases lay outside the gene matches. The CDR3 extends over 14 amino acids. The CDR3 loop reads CASRDTGDGYGYTF. The CDR3 DNA reads as TGTGCCAGCAGGGACACAGGGGACGGCTATGGCTACACCTTC.

This chain links TRBV7-8 with TRBJ2-7; possibly TRBD2 for D (7 bases). This CDR3 contains 14 residues. V shed 7 bases and J shed 2 bases, with 15 bases lying between them. Germline V gene lookup returns CDR1 SGHVS and CDR2 FQNEAQ. CDR3 in amino acids: CASIEGGGTYEQYF. In nucleotides, the CDR3 is TGTGCCAGCATCGAGGGGGGGGGAACCTACGAGCAGTACTTC.

The V call is TRBV7-8, the J call TRBJ2-1, with 9 positions matching TRBD2. Germline CDR1 and CDR2: SGHVS and FQNEAQ. With 2 bases clipped from V and 0 bases from J, the junction kept 8 bases outside the gene matches. This CDR3 has 18 amino acids. The chain's CDR3 is CASSLYTSGYSSYNEQFF. CDR3 DNA sequence: TGTGCCAGCAGCTTATATACTAGCGGGTATTCCTCCTACAATGAGCAGTTCTTC.

About this clonotype: This may stem from a read error, because a much larger clone lies one nucleotide away. The genes are TRBV9 and TRBJ1-2; D call uncertain. Germline CDR1 is SGDLS and CDR2 is YYNGEE. The CDR3 extends over 9 amino acids. The CDR3 spells CASSYDYTF. In DNA form, the CDR3 reads TGTGCCAGCAGCTATGACTACACCTTC.

The chain carries TRBV5-1 and TRBJ2-1; 7 bases are a match to TRBD2. The CDR3 spans 15 residues. Unmatched junction bases numbered 8, after V lost 0 bases and J lost 8 bases. Germline V CDR1 and CDR2: SGHRS, YFSETQ. The CDR3 is CASSLAPQGGDEQFF. CDR3 in DNA: TGCGCCAGCAGCTTGGCGCCTCAGGGAGGGGATGAGCAGTTCTTC.

This clonotype appeared a few times. The chain employs TRBV6-2 or TRBV6-3 and TRBJ2-1, with D unresolved. V lost 7 bases, J lost 6 bases, and 16 bases lay in between. The CDR3 length is 14 residues. From germline, CDR1 is MNHEY and CDR2 SVGEGT. As DNA, the CDR3 is TGTGCCAGCACCCCGCTGGGTATGCGCAATGAGCAGTTCTTC. Translating it yields CASTPLGMRNEQFF.

This clonotype has only a few counts. V gene TRBV5-1 combines with J gene TRBJ1-5; 7 bases line up with TRBD1. Germline V lookup: CDR1 SGHRS, CDR2 YFSETQ. The ends lost 4 bases at V and 4 bases at J; junction bases unmatched: 8. This CDR3 is 15 amino acids long. The CDR3 DNA is TGCGCCAGCAGCCTTACAGGGGCGGGAAATCAGCCCCAGCATTTT. Its translation is CASSLTGAGNQPQHF.